Listed below are T cell receptor beta chains from one sample, sequenced in a study of cytomegalovirus exposure and HLA in healthy donors. Generated by immunoSEQ multiplex PCR, the TCRdb table keeps only in-frame clones and is missing some. The table lists about 130,000 clones, 81% of them singletons, with 0.55% to 0.85% in the top ten. The specimen sequenced was PBMCs. Receptors were obtained from a man aged 18 to 35 in good health and CMV-seronegative. Each CDR3 is given with its conserved first and last residue. D genes are given only for firm matches. A clone size is listed for some rows: how often the clone was seen (once, few, many), or a class if it is expanded.

V	size	length	D	J	DNA	CDR3
TRBV7-3	NA	14	TRBD1	TRBJ1-3	TGTGCCAGCAGCCGTACAGGGGGCGAAAACACCATATATTTT	CASSRTGGENTIYF
TRBV4-3	NA	17	TRBD2	TRBJ2-2	TGCGCCAGCAGCCAAGATCTAGCGGGGGGATACACCGGGGAGCTGTTTTTT	CASSQDLAGGYTGELFF
TRBV7-9	NA	14	TRBD2	TRBJ2-5	TGTGCCAGCAGCCCCCGGGAGGGCAAAGAGACCCAGTACTTC	CASSPREGKETQYF
TRBV6-5	NA	15	NA	TRBJ1-6	TGTGCCAGCACGTACGCATATCCCGGGGATTCACCCCTCCACTTT	CASTYAYPGDSPLHF
TRBV7-6	NA	14	NA	TRBJ1-1	TGTGCCAGCAGCCCCAGGGCGGGGGCCACTGAAGCTTTCTTT	CASSPRAGATEAFF
TRBV4-2	few	17	NA	TRBJ2-1	TGTGCCAGCAGCCATGATTCCGCGGGGGCCGTACGAGTTAAGCAGTTCTTC	CASSHDSAGAVRVKQFF
TRBV4-2	once	15	NA	TRBJ2-5	TGTGCCAGCAGCCAAGATCGATCCACTAAAGAGACCCAGTACTTC	CASSQDRSTKETQYF
TRBV5-6	NA	16	NA	TRBJ2-7	TGTGCCAGCAGCTTGGGACCAGGGTTTTCCCCCTACGAGCAGTACTTC	CASSLGPGFSPYEQYF
TRBV9	NA	15	NA	TRBJ2-1	TGTGCCAGCAGCGTAGACCTTAGCTCCTACAATGAGCAGTTCTTC	CASSVDLSSYNEQFF
TRBV28	once	14	TRBD1	TRBJ1-5	TGTGCCAGCAGCGAATGGACAGGGAATCAGCCCCAGCATTTT	CASSEWTGNQPQHF
TRBV7-7	NA	13	NA	TRBJ2-5	TGTGCTAGCAGCTTTTTCGGCCAAGAGACCCAGTACTTC	CASSFFGQETQYF
TRBV10-3	NA	14	NA	TRBJ2-7	TGTGCCATCAGTGGGCAGGGAAGCAGCTACGAGCAGTACTTC	CAISGQGSSYEQYF
TRBV6-1	few	14	TRBD1	TRBJ2-7	TGTGCCAGCAGCGAGGGACAGGGCTACTACGAGCAGTACTTC	CASSEGQGYYEQYF
TRBV27	NA	15	NA	TRBJ1-6	TGTGCCAGCAGTTTACCGGACAGAAGGAATTCACCCCTCCACTTT	CASSLPDRRNSPLHF
TRBV19	NA	13	NA	TRBJ1-1	TGTGCCAGTAGTGACACAGTGAACACTGAAGCTTTCTTT	CASSDTVNTEAFF
TRBV11-2	few	13	TRBD1	TRBJ1-2	TGTGCCAGCAGCCCCGACAGGGTAGATGGCTACACCTTC	CASSPDRVDGYTF
TRBV6-5	NA	15	NA	TRBJ2-3	TGTGCCAGCAGCTCAAGCGGGTCGGTTGGAGATACGCAGTATTTT	CASSSSGSVGDTQYF
TRBV6-1	few	15	NA	TRBJ2-1	TGTGCCAGCAGTGAAGCGCCCAGCGGTATAAGGGAGCAGTTCTTC	CASSEAPSGIREQFF
TRBV2	NA	16	NA	TRBJ2-1	TGTGCCAGCAGTGGTATCGGGTCATCCGCCTACAATGAGCAGTTCTTC	CASSGIGSSAYNEQFF
TRBV15	NA	15	NA	TRBJ1-6	TGTGCCACCAGCAGAGATACAGGGCTTAATTCACCCCTCCACTTT	CATSRDTGLNSPLHF
TRBV9	NA	16	TRBD1	TRBJ2-7	TGTGCCAGCAGCGCTGAGGACAGGGGGCCGCGGTACGAGCAGTACTTC	CASSAEDRGPRYEQYF
TRBV5-1	once	14	NA	TRBJ1-4	TGCGCCAGCAGCTTTCGGGGGAATAATGAAAAACTGTTTTTT	CASSFRGNNEKLFF